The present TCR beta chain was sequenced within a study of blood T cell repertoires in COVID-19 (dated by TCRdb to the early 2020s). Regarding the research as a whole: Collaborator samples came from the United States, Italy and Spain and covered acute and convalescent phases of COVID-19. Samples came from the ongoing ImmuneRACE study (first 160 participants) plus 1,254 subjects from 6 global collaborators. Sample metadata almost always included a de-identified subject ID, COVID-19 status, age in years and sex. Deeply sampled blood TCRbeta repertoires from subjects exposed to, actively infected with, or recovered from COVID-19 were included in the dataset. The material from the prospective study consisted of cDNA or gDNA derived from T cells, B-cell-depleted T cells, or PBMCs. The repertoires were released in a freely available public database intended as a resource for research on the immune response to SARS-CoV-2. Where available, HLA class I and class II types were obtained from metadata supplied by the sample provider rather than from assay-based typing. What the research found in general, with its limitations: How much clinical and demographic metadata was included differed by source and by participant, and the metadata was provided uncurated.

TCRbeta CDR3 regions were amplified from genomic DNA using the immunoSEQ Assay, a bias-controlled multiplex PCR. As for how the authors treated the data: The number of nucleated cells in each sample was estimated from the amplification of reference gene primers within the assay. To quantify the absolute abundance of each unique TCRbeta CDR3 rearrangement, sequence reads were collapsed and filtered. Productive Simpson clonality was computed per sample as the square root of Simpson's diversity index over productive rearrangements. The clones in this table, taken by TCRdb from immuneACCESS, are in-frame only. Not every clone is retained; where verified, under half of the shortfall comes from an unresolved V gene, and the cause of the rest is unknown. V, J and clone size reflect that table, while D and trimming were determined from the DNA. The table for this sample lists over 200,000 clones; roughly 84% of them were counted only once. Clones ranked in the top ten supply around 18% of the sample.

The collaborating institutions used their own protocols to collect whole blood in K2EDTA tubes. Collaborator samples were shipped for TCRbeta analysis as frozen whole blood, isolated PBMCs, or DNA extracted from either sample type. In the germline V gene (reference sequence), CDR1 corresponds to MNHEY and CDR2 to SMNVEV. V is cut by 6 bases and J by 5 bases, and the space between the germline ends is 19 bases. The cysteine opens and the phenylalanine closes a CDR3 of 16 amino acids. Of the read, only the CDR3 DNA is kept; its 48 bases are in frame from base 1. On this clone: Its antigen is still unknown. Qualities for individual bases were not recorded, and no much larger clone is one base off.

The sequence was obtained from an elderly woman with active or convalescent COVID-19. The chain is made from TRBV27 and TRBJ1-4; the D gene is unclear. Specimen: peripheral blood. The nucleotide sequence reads TGTGCCAGCAGCTTACGAGGGTTGGCAGGAAATGAAAAACTGTTTTTT. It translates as CASSLRGLAGNEKLFF.